The source of this T cell receptor (beta chain) is a study of identical twins. Healthy Caucasians provided all donations. This clonotype has only a few counts. Its antigen is unknown. The germline gives CDR1 SGHRS, CDR2 YFSETQ. This CDR3 spans 16 amino acids. V trimming: 4 bases; J trimming: 9 bases; junction bases outside the gene matches: 12. A universal primer site came from template switching; cDNA carried unique molecular identifiers. TCRdb processed the 5' RACE reads anew with MiXCR; each CDR3 protein has one entry. The sample consists of approximately 600,000 distinct CDR3 sequences, around 7.5% of them appearing once. Study-level results: In zero-insertion analyses, partial confounding could arise from invariant MAIT and iNKT cells. Findings came from cross-sectional statistics, without long-term follow-up of donors.

The sample was also linked to a second study, of yellow fever vaccine responses in identical twins.

This chain uses TRBV5-1 with TRBJ2-1, with 11 bases lining up with TRBD2. Input material: PBMCs. The origin of this receptor is a woman aged 18-29 years in good health. CDR3 in amino acids: CASSDPIAGGMGEQFF. The CDR3 bases are TGCGCCAGCAGCGACCCAATAGCGGGAGGGATGGGTGAGCAGTTCTTC.